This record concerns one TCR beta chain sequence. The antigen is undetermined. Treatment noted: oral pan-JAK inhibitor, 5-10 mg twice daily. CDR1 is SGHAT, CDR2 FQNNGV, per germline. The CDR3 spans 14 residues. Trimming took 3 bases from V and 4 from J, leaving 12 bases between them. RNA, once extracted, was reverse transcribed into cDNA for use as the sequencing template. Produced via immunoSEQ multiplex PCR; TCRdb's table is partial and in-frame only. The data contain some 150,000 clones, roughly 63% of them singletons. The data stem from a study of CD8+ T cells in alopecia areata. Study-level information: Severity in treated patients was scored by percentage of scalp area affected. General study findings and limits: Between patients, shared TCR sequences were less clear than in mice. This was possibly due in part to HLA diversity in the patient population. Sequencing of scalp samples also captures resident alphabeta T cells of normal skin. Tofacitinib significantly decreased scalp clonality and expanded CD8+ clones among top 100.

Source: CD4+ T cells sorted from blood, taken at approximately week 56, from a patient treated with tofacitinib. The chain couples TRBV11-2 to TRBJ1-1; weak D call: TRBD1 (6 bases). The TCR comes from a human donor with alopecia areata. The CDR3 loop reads CASSFEDRTTEAFF. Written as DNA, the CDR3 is TGTGCCAGCAGCTTTGAAGACAGGACCACTGAAGCTTTCTTT.